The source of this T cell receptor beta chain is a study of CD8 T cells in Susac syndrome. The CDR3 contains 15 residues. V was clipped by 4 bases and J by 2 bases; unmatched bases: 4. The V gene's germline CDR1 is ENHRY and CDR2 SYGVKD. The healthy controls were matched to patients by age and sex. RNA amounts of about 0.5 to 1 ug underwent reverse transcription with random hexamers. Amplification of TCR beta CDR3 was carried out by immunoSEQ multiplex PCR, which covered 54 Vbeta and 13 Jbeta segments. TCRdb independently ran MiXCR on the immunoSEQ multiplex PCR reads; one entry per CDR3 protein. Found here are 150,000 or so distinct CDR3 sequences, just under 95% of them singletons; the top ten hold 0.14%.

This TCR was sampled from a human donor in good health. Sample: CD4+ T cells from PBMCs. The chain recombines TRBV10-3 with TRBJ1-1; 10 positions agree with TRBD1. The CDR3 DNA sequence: TGTGCCATCAGTGGCCGGGACAGGGGAAACACTGAAGCTTTCTTT. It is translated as CAISGRDRGNTEAFF.